The rows below give T cell receptor beta chains drawn from one sample of a study of T cell responses to AZD1222 COVID-19 vaccine. Profiled with immunoSEQ multiplex PCR; TCRdb holds only in-frame clones, not every one. This sample has around 94,000 clones, with about 89% found just once. The sample consisted of peripheral blood, taken on day 0 of AZD1222 vaccination. These TCRs come from an adult in good health. Each CDR3 is given without its conserved first and last residue.

v_call cdr3_aa
TRBV18 ASSASEGNGYT
TRBV6-5 ASSRESAMNTEAF
TRBV6-5 ASSPQGARGNTIY
TRBV6-1 ASSDTWNSPLH
TRBV11-2 ASSPWRADNRINTEAF
TRBV9 ASSVGDSGNTIY
TRBV18 ASSKGQGVHSPLH
TRBV3-1/TRBV3-2 ASSPSHSGNTIY
TRBV9 ASSVGGVGYTNTEAF
TRBV6-1 ASSEAFVGHYGYT
TRBV10-1 ASSESRGAPTEAF
TRBV9 ASSSTGGGYT
TRBV10-3 AISQVKGQHTEAF
TRBV5-6 ASSWGTGANTGELF
TRBV29-1 SAGPGTGYT
TRBV15 ATRDPRQGYQPQH
TRBV28 ASGGLNEQY
TRBV5-1 ASSPRQGVMNTEAF
TRBV19 ASSIGLASSYEQY
TRBV2 ASLEVGGNEQF
TRBV9 ASSLSRTDTQY
TRBV7-9 ASSPTGGMNTEAF
TRBV20-1 SASKGTGSYGYT
TRBV7-2 ASSKWTGNTEAF
TRBV3-1/TRBV3-2 ASSPGRRWVNEKLF
TRBV6-5 ASSPPGGPGEQF
TRBV6-1 ASSEREENQPQH
TRBV5-1 ASSWPGGTGNSASYT
TRBV11-2 ASSFRDREDNSPLH
TRBV28 ASSLNRWPQH
TRBV11-2 ASSLDLAGGGEKLF
TRBV11-2 ASSRNYGREDYGYT
TRBV5-4 ASSLPSGSSYEQY
TRBV12-3/TRBV12-4 ASSPNRSWGYT
TRBV4-3 ASSQERGLVPQY
TRBV7-6 ASSLDGDTQY
TRBV2 ASSLLGELF
TRBV20-1 SARDRIEAF
TRBV9 ASSVAALGPGNTIY
TRBV3-1/TRBV3-2 ASSQVNRAGNTIY
TRBV5-1 ASSVTGVRNTEAF
TRBV7-9 ASGQKTGLEQY
TRBV4-3 ASSHGDSYEQY
TRBV9 ASSEGGGSNYGYT
TRBV5-6 ASSLRGGDQPQH
TRBV30 AWSLTTGTEAF
TRBV5-1 ASSFGQDSGYT
TRBV6-2/TRBV6-3 ASSYLGQAPDTEAF
TRBV27 ASRDPPRELF
TRBV24-1 ATSDPRASGGAGDTQY
TRBV10-3 AIGEGLVTQETQY
TRBV4-3 ASSHGTSGGSQQY
TRBV15 ATSRGDLNYGYT
TRBV12-3/TRBV12-4 ASRTGHSEAF